This entry lists 2 T cell receptor beta chains sequenced from one sample in a study of T cells in Graves' hyperthyroidism and ophthalmopathy. Regions amplified from RNA transcripts were the TCR beta CDR3 regions. During a first-round RT-PCR of the TCR CDR3, the HTBI primer set was used. TCRdb recomputed calls from the multiplex PCR reads with MiXCR, one row per CDR3 protein. In the table there are 350,000 or so distinct CDR3 sequences, around a sixth of which are singletons. Sequences were obtained from blood. The receptors stem from a woman between 45 and 65 years old with Graves' hyperthyroidism.

The sample holds a few counts of this clonotype. CDR3 sequence reads: CASSEFSGAGSYEQYF. CDR3 coding DNA: TGTGCCAGCAGTGAATTCTCTGGGGCGGGGTCCTACGAGCAGTACTTC. This chain joins TRBV6-1 and TRBJ2-7, with a weak D call TRBD2 (6 bases). Germline-derived CDR1 and CDR2 are MNHNS and SASEGT. The CDR3 has 16 amino acids. The germline V and J ends were trimmed by 2 bases and 1 base, with 15 bases remaining between them.

In its sample, this clonotype was seen once. Possible read error: a much larger clone is one base away. This sequence joins TRBV3-1 and TRBJ1-3; D is uncertain. V was shortened by 1 base and J by 2 bases, with 6 bases between the two germline ends. CDR3 length: 14 amino acids. Looked up from germline, CDR1 is LGHDT and CDR2 is YNNKEL (reference sequence). The chain's CDR3 is CASSQASPGNTIYF. The DNA for the CDR3 is TGTGCCAGCAGCCAAGCCAGCCCTGGAAACACCATATATTTT. The variable domain in full, completed from reference TRBV3-1 and TRBJ1-3, reads DTAVSQTPKYLVTQMGNDKSIKCEQNLGHDTMYWYKQDSKKFLKIMFSYNNKELIINETVPNRFSPKSPDKAHLNLHINSLELGDSAVYFCASSQASPGNTIYFGEGSWLTVV.